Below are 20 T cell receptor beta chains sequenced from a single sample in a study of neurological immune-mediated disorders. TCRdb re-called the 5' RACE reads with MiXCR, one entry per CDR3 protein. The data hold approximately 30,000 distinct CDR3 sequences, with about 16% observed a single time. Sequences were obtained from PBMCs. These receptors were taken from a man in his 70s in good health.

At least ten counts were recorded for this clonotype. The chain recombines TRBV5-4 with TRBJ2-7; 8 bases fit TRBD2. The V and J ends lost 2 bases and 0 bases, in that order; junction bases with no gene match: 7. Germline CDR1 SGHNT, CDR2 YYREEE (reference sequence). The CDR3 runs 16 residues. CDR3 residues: CASSFGLAERSYEQYF. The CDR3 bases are TGTGCCAGCAGCTTCGGACTAGCAGAGCGCTCCTACGAGCAGTACTTC.

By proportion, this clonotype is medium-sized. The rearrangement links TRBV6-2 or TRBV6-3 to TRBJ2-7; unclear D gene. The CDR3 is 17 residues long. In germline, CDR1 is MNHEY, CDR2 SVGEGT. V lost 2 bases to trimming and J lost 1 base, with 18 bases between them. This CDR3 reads CASSYTDLGRRSYEQYF. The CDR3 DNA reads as TGTGCCAGCAGTTACACCGATTTGGGCAGACGATCCTACGAGCAGTACTTC.

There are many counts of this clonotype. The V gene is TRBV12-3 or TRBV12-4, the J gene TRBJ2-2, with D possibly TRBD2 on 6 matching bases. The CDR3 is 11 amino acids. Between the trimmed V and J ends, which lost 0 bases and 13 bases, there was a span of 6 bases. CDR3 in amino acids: CASSLAGGLFF. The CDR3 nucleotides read TGTGCCAGCAGTTTAGCGGGAGGGCTGTTTTTT.

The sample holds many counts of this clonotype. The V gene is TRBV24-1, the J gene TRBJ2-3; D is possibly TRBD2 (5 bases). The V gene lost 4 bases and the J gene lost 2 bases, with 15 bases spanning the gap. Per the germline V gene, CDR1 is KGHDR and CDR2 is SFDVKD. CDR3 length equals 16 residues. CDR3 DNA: TGTGCCACCAGTGAAACCCGGGGAATGATCACAGATACGCAGTATTTT. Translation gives CATSETRGMITDTQYF.

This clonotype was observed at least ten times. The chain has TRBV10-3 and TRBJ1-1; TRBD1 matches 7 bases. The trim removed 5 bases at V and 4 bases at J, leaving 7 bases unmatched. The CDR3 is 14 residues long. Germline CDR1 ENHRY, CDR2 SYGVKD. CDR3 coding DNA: TGTGCCATCAGTCGCACAGGGGATGGCACTGAAGCTTTCTTT. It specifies CAISRTGDGTEAFF.

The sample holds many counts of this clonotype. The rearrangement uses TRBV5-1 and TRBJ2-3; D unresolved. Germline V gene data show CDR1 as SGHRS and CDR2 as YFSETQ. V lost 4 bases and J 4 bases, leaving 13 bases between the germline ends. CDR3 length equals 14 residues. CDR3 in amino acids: CASSLSQSADTQYF. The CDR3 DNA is TGCGCCAGCAGCCTCTCGCAGTCGGCAGATACGCAGTATTTT.

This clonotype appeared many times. Here the CDR3 reads CASTPGQGSYNSPLHF. The CDR3 nucleotides are TGTGCCAGCACCCCGGGACAGGGGTCCTATAATTCACCCCTCCACTTT. The chain links TRBV7-9 to TRBJ1-6, with 10 bases aligning to TRBD1. This CDR3 region has 16 residues. V lost 7 bases to trimming and J lost 1 base; unmatched junction nucleotides: 4. Germline values: CDR1 SEHNR, CDR2 FQNEAQ (reference sequence).

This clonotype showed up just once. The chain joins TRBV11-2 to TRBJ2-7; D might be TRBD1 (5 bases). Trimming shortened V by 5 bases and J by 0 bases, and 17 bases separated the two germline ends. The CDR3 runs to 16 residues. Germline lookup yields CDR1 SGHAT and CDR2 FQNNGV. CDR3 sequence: CASSPYPSQGSYEQYF. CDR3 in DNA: TGTGCCAGCAGCCCCTACCCTAGTCAGGGCTCCTACGAGCAGTACTTC.

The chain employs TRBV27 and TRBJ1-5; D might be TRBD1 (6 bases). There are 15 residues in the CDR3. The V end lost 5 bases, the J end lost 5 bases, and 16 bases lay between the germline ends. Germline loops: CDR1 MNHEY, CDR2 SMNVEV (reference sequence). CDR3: CASSRGRGADQPQHF. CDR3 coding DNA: TGTGCCAGCAGTAGGGGACGGGGGGCAGATCAGCCCCAGCATTTT.

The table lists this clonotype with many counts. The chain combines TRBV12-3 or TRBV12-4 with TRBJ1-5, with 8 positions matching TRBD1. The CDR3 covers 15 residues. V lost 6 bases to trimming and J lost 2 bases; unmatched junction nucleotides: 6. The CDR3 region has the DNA TGTGCCAGCAGCAGGACAGGGCGTCGCAATCAGCCCCAGCATTTT. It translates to CASSRTGRRNQPQHF.

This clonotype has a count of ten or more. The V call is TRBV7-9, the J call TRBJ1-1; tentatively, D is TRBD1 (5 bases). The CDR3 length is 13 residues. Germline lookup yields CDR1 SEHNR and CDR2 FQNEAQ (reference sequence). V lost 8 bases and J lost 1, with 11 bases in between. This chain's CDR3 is CASGGAGNTEAFF. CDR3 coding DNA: TGTGCCAGCGGTGGGGCGGGGAACACTGAAGCTTTCTTT.

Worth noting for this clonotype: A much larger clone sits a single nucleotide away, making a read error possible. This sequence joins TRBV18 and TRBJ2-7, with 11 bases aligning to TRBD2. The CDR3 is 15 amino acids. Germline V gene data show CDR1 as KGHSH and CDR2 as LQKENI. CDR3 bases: TGTACCAGCTCACCTGGACTAGCGGGTAGCTACGAGCAGTACTTC. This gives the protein CTSSPGLAGSYEQYF.

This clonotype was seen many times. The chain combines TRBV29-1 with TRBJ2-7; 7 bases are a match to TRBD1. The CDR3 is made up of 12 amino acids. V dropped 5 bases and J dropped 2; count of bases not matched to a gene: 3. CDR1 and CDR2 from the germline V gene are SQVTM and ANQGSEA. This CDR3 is CSVRDRPYEQYF. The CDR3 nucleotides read TGCAGCGTTCGGGACAGACCCTACGAGCAGTACTTC.

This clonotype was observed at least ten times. The chain's CDR3 is CASSGPGLAGVWDTGELFF. The CDR3 coding sequence is TGTGCCAGCAGCGGGCCGGGACTAGCGGGGGTGTGGGACACCGGGGAGCTGTTTTTT. The J gene is TRBJ2-2, the V gene TRBV7-2; TRBD2 matches 14 bases. V lost 5 bases to trimming and J lost 3 bases; unmatched junction nucleotides: 11. CDR1 SGHTA and CDR2 FQGNSA come from the germline V gene. The CDR3 totals 19 residues.

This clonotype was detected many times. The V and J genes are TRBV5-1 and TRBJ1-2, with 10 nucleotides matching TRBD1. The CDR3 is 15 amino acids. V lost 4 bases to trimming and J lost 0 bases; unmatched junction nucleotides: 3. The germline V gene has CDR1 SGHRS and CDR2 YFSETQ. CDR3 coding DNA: TGCGCCAGCAGCGCGACAGGGGGCCCTAACTATGGCTACACCTTC. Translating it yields CASSATGGPNYGYTF.

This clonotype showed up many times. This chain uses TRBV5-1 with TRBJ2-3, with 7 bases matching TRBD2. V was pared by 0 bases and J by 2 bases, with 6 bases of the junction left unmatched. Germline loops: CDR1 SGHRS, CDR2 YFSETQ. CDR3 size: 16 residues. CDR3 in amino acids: CASSLGDSGLTDTQYF. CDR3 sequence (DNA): TGCGCCAGCAGCTTGGGAGATAGCGGGCTCACAGATACGCAGTATTTT.

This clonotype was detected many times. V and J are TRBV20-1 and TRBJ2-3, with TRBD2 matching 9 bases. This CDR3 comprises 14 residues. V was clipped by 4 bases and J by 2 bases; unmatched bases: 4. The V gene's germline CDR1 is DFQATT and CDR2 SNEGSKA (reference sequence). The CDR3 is CSAKTSGDTDTQYF. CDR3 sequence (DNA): TGCAGTGCTAAGACTAGCGGCGACACAGATACGCAGTATTTT.

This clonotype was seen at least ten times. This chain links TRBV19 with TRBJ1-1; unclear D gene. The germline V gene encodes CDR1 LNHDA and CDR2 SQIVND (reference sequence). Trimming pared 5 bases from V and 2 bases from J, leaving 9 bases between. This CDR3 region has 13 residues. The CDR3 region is CASSSLINTEAFF. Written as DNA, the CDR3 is TGTGCCAGTAGTTCCCTTATAAACACTGAAGCTTTCTTT.

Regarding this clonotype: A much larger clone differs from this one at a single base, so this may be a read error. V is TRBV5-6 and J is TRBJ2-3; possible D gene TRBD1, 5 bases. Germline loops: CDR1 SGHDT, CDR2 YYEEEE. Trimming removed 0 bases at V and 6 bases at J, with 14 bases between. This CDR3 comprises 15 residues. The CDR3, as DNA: TGTGCCAGCAGCTTGGGGGGCAGGTTCGGGGATACGCAGTATTTT. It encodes CASSLGGRFGDTQYF.

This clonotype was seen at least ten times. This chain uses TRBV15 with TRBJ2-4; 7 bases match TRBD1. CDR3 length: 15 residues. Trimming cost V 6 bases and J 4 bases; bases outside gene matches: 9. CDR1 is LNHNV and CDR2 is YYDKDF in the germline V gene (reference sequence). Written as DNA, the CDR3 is TGTGCCACCAGTTCACCGGCAGGGGGAAAAAACATTCAGTACTTC. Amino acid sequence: CATSSPAGGKNIQYF.